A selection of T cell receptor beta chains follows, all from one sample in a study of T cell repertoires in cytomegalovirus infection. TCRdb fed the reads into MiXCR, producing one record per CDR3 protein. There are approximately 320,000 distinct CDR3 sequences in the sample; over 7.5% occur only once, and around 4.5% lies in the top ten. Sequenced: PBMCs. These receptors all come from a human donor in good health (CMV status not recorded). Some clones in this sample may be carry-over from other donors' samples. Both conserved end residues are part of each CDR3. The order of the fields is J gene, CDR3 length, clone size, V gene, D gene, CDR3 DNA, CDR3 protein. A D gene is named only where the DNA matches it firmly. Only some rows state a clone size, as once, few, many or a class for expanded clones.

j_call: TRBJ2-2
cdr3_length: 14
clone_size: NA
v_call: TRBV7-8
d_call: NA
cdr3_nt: TGTGCCAGCAGCCTCATAGAGGTCGGCGGGGAGCTGTTTTTT
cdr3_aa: CASSLIEVGGELFF

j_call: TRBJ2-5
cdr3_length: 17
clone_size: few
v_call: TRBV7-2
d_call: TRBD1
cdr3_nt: TGTGCCAGCAGCTTAGCAAGTACTTTCAGGGGGCAAGAGACCCAGTACTTC
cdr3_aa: CASSLASTFRGQETQYF

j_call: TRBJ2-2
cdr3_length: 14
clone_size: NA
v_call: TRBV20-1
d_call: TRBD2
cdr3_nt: TGCAGTGTTCTGGGACTAGTGAACACCGGGGAGCTGTTTTTT
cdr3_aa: CSVLGLVNTGELFF

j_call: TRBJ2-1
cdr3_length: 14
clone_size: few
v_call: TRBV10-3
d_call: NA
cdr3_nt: TGTGCCATCAGTGACGGGACTTGGGGAAATGAGCAGTTCTTC
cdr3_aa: CAISDGTWGNEQFF

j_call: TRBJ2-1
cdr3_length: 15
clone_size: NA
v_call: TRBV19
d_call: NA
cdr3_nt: TGTGCCAGTACCCTGGGCCCTGGACCCTACAATGAGCAGTTCTTC
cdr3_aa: CASTLGPGPYNEQFF

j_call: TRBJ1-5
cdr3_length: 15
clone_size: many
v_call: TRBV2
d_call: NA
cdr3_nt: TGTGCCAGCAGTGAGTCCAGGGCCATCAATCAGCCCCAGCATTTT
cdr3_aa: CASSESRAINQPQHF

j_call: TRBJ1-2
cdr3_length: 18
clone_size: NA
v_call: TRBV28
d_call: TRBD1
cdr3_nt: TGTGCCAGCAGTTCTTCAGCCTCGGGACGAGCGACAGGGAGTCGCTACACCTTC
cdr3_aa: CASSSSASGRATGSRYTF

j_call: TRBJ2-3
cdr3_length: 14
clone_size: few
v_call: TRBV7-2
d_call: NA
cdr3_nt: TGTGCCAGCAACCCAACCACCTCCACAGATACGCAGTATTTT
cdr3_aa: CASNPTTSTDTQYF

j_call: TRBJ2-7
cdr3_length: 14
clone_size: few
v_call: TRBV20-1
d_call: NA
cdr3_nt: TGCAGTGCCGCTTCGGGGCAGGGGCTGTACGAGCAGTACTTC
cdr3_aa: CSAASGQGLYEQYF

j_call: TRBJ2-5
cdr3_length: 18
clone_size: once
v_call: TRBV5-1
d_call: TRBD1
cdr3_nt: TGCGCCAGCAGCTTGATGAGGGACAGGGATCTCCTTGGAGAGACCCAGTACTTC
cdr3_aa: CASSLMRDRDLLGETQYF

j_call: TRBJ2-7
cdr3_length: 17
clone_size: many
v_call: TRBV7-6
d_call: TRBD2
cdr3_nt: TGTGCCAGCAGCTCCGCCCTGACTAGCGGGGCTTACTACGAGCAGTACTTC
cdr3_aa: CASSSALTSGAYYEQYF

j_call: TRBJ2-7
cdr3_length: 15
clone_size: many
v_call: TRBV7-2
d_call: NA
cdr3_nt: TGTGCCAGCAGCTTAGAACAGCAGCCCTACTACGAGCAGTACTTC
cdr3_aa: CASSLEQQPYYEQYF

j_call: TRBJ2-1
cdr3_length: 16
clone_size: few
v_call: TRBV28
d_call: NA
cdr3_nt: TGTGCCAGCAGGGACCAGGGGCGGGCTTTTGGGGGTGAGCAGTTCTTC
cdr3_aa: CASRDQGRAFGGEQFF

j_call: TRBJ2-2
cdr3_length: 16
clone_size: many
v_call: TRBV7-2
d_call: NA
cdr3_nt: TGTGCCAGCAGCTTCGACGGGACTCCGAACACCGGGGAGCTGTTTTTT
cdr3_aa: CASSFDGTPNTGELFF

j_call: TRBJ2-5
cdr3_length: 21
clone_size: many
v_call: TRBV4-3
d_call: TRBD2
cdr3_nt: TGCGCCAGCAGCCAAGAACCACCCCGCTGGGGACTAGCGGGATTGGGGGAGACCCAGTACTTC
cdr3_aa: CASSQEPPRWGLAGLGETQYF

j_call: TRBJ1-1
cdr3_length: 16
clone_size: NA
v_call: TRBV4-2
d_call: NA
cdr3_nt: TGTGCCAGCAGCCAAGAGGTAGCTGGGAAGAACACTGAAGCTTTCTTT
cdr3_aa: CASSQEVAGKNTEAFF

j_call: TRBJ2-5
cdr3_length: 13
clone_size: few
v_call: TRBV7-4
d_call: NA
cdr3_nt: TGTGCCAGCAGCTTAGGGTCGAAAGAGACCCAGTACTTC
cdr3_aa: CASSLGSKETQYF

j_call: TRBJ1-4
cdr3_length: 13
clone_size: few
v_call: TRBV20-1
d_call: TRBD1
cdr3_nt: TGCAGTGCCCGAACAGGGGCTAATGAAAAACTGTTTTTT
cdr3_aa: CSARTGANEKLFF

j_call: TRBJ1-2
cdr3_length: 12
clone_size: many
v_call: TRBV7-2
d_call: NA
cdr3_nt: TGTGCCAGCACCCCCGACGGCTATGGCTACACCTTC
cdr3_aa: CASTPDGYGYTF

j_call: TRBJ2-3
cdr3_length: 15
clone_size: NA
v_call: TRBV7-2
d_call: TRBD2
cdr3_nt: TGTGCCAGCAGCTTAGCTGGGGGGGGGGCAGATACGCAGTATTTT
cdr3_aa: CASSLAGGGADTQYF

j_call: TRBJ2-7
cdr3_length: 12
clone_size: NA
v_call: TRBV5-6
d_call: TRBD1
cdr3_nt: TGTGCCAGCACGGGACAGGGTTACGAGCAGTACTTC
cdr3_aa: CASTGQGYEQYF

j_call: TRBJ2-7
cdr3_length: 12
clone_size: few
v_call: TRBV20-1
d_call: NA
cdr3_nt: TGCAGTGCAAAAAAGGGTAACTACGAGCAGTACTTC
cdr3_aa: CSAKKGNYEQYF

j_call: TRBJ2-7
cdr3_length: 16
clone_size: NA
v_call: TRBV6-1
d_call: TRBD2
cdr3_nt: TGTGCCAACAGACCCTGGACTAGCGGGAATAGGTACGAGCAGTACTTC
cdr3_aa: CANRPWTSGNRYEQYF

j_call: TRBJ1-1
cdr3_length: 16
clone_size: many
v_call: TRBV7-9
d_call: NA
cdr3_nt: TGTGCCAGCAGCTTACCGGCACCAGGGGAGAACACTGAAGCTTTCTTT
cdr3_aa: CASSLPAPGENTEAFF

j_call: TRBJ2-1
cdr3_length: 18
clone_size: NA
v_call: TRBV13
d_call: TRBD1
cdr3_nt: TGTGCCAGCACCGTCTCGACAGGGGTCCCCCTCTCCTACAATGAGCAGTTCTTC
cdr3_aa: CASTVSTGVPLSYNEQFF

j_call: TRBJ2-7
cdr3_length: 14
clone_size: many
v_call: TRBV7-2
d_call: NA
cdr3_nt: TGTGCCAGCAGCTCCGGTACAGGGCTTTGGGAGCAGTACTTC
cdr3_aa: CASSSGTGLWEQYF

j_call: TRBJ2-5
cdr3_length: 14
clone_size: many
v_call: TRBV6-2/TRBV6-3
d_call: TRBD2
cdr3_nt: TGTGCCAGCGGAGAGCGGGGATACCAAGAGACCCAGTACTTC
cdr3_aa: CASGERGYQETQYF

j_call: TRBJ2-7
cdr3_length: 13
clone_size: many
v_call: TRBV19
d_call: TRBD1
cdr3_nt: TGTGCCAGTAGTAAAGACAGGGGCTACGAGCAGTACTTC
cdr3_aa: CASSKDRGYEQYF

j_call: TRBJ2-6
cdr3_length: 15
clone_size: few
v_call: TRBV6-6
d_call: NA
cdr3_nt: TGTGCCAGCAGTTACTCGGTACTTGGGGCCAACGTCCTGACTTTC
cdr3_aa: CASSYSVLGANVLTF

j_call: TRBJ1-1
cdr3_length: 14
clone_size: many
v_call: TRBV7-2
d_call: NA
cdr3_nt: TGTGCCAGCAGACGGACGGCTCCGAACACTGAAGCTTTCTTT
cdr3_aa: CASRRTAPNTEAFF

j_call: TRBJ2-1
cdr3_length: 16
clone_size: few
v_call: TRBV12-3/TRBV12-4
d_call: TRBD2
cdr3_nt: TGTGCCAGCAGTTTCGGACCGACTAGCGGGAGGAGTGAGCAGTTCTTC
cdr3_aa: CASSFGPTSGRSEQFF

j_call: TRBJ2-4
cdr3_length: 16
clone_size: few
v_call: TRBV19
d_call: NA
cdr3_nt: TGTGCCAGTAGTCCTCAAACCGGGACAGCCAAAAACATTCAGTACTTC
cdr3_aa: CASSPQTGTAKNIQYF

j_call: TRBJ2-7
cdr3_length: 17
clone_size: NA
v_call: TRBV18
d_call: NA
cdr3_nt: TGTGCCAGCTCACCAGTGGCGGGACAGATGAGGTCCTACGAGCAGTACTTC
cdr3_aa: CASSPVAGQMRSYEQYF

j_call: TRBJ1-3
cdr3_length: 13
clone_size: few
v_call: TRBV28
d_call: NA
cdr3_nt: TGTGCCAGAGACAGAAACTCTGGAAACACCATATATTTT
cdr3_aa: CARDRNSGNTIYF

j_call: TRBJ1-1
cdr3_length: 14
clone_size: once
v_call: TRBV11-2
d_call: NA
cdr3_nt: TGTGCCAGCAGCTCCTTAAGGCTGAGGACTGAAGCTTTCTTT
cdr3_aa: CASSSLRLRTEAFF

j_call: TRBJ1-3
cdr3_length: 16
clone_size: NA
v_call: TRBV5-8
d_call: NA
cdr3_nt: TGTGCCAGCAGCTTCCTGACAGGCTTCTCTGGAAACACCATATATTTT
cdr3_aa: CASSFLTGFSGNTIYF

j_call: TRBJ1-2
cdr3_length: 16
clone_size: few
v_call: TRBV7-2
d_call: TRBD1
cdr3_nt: TGTGCCAGCAGCTTAGTGGGAGGGGGCGGGTGGGATGGCTACACCTTC
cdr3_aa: CASSLVGGGGWDGYTF

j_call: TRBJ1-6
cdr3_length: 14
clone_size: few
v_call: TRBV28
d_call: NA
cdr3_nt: TGTGCCAGCATTGAAAGTTTGAAGAATTCACCCCTCCACTTT
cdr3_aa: CASIESLKNSPLHF

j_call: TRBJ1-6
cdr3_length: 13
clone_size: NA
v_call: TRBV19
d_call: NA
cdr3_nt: TGTGCCAGTAGAGGACAGAGTACTTCACCCCTCCACTTT
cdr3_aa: CASRGQSTSPLHF

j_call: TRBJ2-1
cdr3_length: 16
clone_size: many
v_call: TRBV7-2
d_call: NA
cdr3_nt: TGTGCCAGCAGCTTAGCCGGACGCAGCTCCTACAATGAGCAGTTCTTC
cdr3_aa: CASSLAGRSSYNEQFF

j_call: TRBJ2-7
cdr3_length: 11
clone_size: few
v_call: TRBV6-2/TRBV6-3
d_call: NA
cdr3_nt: TGTGCCAGCAGTACCACAGACGAGCAGTACTTC
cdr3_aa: CASSTTDEQYF

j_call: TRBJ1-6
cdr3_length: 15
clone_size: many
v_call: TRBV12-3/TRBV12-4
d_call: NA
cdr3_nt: TGTGCCAGCAGTGCCGGGGAAGGCCGCAATTCACCCCTCCACTTT
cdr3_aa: CASSAGEGRNSPLHF

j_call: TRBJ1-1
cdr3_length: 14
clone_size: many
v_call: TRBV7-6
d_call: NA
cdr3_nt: TGTGCCAGCAGCCGAAACAGGGTTGACACTGAAGCTTTCTTT
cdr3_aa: CASSRNRVDTEAFF

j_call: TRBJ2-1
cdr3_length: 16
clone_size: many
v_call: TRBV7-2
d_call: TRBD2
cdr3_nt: TGTGCCAGCAGCCCCCGACTAGCGGGGGGGAACAATGAGCAGTTCTTC
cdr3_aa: CASSPRLAGGNNEQFF

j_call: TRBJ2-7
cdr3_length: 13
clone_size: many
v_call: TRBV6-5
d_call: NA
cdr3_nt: TGTGCCACCAGCGACACCCCATCCTACGAGCAGTACTTC
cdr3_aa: CATSDTPSYEQYF

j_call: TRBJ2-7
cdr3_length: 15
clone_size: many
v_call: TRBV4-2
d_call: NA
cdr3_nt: TGTGCCAGCAGCCAAGATATGGGGGCGTCCTACGAGCAGTACTTC
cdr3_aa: CASSQDMGASYEQYF

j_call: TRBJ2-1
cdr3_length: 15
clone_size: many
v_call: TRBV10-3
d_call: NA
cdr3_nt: TGTGCCATCAGTGAGTCTTCGGGGGAGTACAATGAGCAGTTCTTC
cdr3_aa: CAISESSGEYNEQFF

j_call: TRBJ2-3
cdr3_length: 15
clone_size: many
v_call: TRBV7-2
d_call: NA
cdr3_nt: TGTGCCAGCAGCTTAGCCGGGGGGCCCCCAGATACGCAGTATTTT
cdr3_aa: CASSLAGGPPDTQYF

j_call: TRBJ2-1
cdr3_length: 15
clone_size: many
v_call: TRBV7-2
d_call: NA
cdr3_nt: TGTGCCAGCAGTTTACGGCTCAGCGGGTACAATGAGCAGTTCTTC
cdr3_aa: CASSLRLSGYNEQFF

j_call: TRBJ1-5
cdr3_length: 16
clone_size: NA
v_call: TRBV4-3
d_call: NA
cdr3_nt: TGCGCCAGCAGCCAAGATCGGCAGAATAGCAATCAGCCCCAGCATTTT
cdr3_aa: CASSQDRQNSNQPQHF

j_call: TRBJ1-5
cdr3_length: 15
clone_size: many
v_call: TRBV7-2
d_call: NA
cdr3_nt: TGTGCCAGCAGCTCCGGGTCCGGGAGGAATCAGCCCCAGCATTTT
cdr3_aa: CASSSGSGRNQPQHF

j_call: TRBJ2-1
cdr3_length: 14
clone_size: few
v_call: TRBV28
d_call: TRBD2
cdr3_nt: TGTGCCAGCATTGTAGCGGGAGAGTACAATGAGCAGTTCTTC
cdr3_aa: CASIVAGEYNEQFF

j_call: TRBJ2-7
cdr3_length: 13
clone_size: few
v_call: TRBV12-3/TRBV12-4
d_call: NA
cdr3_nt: TGTGCCAGCGGCGAGGCCGGCCGCCCCGAGCAGTACTTC
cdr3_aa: CASGEAGRPEQYF

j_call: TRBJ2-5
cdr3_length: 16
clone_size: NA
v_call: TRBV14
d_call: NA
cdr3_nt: TGTGCCAGCAGCCAAGTTAACCGGGGTCGTCAAGAGACCCAGTACTTC
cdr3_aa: CASSQVNRGRQETQYF

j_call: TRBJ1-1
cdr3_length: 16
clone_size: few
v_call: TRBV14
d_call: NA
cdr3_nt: TGTGCCAGCAGCCAGAGGGAGGGGTTCGGGAACACTGAAGCTTTCTTT
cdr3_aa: CASSQREGFGNTEAFF

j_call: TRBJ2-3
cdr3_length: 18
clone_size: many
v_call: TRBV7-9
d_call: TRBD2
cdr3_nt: TGTGCCAGCAGCCCTAGCGGAGGGGTAGCATCTAACACAGATACGCAGTATTTT
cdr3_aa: CASSPSGGVASNTDTQYF

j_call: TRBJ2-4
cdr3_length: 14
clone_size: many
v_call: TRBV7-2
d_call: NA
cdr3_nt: TGTGCCAGCAGCCCCGGGACAGCCAAAAACATTCAGTACTTC
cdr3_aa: CASSPGTAKNIQYF

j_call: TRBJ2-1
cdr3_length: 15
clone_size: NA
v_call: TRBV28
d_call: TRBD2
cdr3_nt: TGTGCCAGCAATTCAGTGGGAGCGGGATACAATGAGCAGTTCTTC
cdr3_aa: CASNSVGAGYNEQFF

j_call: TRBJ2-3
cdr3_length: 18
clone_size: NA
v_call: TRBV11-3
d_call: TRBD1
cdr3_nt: TGTGCCAGCAGCTTAGGCCCAGGGGGCCGTGAGAATTCAGATACGCAGTATTTT
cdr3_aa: CASSLGPGGRENSDTQYF